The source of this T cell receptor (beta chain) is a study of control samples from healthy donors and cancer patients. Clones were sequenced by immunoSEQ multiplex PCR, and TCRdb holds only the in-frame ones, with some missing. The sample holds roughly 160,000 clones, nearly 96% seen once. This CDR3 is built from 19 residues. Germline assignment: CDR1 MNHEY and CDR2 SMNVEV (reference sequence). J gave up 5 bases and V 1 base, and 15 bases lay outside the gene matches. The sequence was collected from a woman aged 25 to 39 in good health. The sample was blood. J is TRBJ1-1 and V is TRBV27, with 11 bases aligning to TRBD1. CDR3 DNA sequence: TGTGCCAGCAGTTTATTGTCGGTGGGACAGGGGGTATTGGGTACTGAAGCTTTCTTT. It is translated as CASSLLSVGQGVLGTEAFF.